Below, 21 T cell receptor beta chains from the same sample are listed, as sequenced in a study of tumor-infiltrating lymphocytes in primary liver carcinoma. Unsorted bulk tissue, about 17-33 mg of it, served as the source for co-extraction of RNA and DNA. With a constant-region primer, TCR beta cDNA was made from about 0.5 ug of total RNA. Nested multiplex PCR, run for three rounds with slightly modified ARM-PCR, yielded TCR beta libraries. TRBV1-TRBV30 forward primers and a C-beta reverse primer were used in the first two PCR rounds, which each ran for around 10 cycles. TCRdb reprocessed the multiplex PCR reads with MiXCR, giving one entry per CDR3 protein. The sample includes 55,000 to 65,000 distinct CDR3 sequences, about three quarters of them seen just once. Sequencing was carried out using liver tumor tissue from sampling region 2. Specified subset: tumor region T2, inferior pole. The receptors were gathered from a man aged 35 to 55 with primary liver carcinoma and hepatitis B virus infection.

Notes on this clonotype: Relative to the germline gene, one junction end is altered; a read error may explain this. The CDR3: CASSLRQGLNIEAFF. The CDR3 DNA is TGTGCCAGCAGCTTAAGACAGGGCCTGAACATTGAAGCTTTCTTT. The chain links TRBV11-2 to TRBJ1-1; 7 bases fit TRBD1. The CDR3 is made up of 15 amino acids. Germline CDR1 and CDR2: SGHAT and FQNNGV.

As regards this clonotype: The germline gene is not matched at one end of the junction; a read error may be the cause. CDR3 in DNA: TGTGTCAGCAGCGTAACAGGGCCCGGGGAGCTGTTTTTT. It encodes CVSSVTGPGELFF. The chain carries TRBV11-2 and TRBJ2-2; weak D call: TRBD1 (6 bases). Germline lookup yields CDR1 SGHAT and CDR2 FQNNGV. CDR3 length equals 13 residues.

Worth noting for this clonotype: Because it lacks the conserved phenylalanine or tryptophan at the end, this CDR3 is likely a read error. The rearrangement uses TRBV29-1 and TRBJ2-5, with D maybe TRBD2 (5 bases). The CDR3 covers 13 residues. Per germline, CDR1 SQVTM and CDR2 ANQGSEA. The ends were cut back, 4 bases at V and 5 bases at J, with 14 bases in the middle. CDR3 sequence: CSVGGVAGETQYL. The CDR3 coding sequence is TGCAGCGTTGGGGGTGTCGCGGGTGAGACCCAGTACCTA.

On this clonotype: The CDR3 carries no conserved terminal phenylalanine or tryptophan, so it likely arises from a read error. This chain links TRBV11-2 with TRBJ1-1; 7 nucleotides line up with TRBD1. CDR3 length: 16 residues. With 9 bases clipped from V and 0 bases from J, the junction kept 13 bases outside the gene matches. Germline CDR1 reads SGHAT; CDR2 reads FQNNGV. The CDR3 here is CARSPSRGLVNTEAFL. CDR3 DNA sequence: TGTGCCAGAAGCCCATCCAGGGGGTTGGTGAACACTGAAGCTTTCCTA.

Of note for this clonotype: The final CDR3 position lacks the conserved phenylalanine or tryptophan, pointing to a likely read error. The chain is built from TRBV11-2 and TRBJ1-1, with 7 bases matching TRBD1. With 9 bases clipped from V and 1 base from J, the junction kept 14 bases outside the gene matches. The CDR3 has 16 amino acids. CDR1 is SGHAT and CDR2 is FQNNGV in the germline V gene. The CDR3 is CARSPSRGLANTEAFY. The CDR3 DNA follows: TGTGCCAGGAGCCCATCCAGGGGGTTGGCGAACACTGAAGCTTTCTAT.

This clonotype was observed at least ten times. This chain joins TRBV5-1 and TRBJ2-3; 8 positions match TRBD2. The V gene's germline CDR1 is SGHRS and CDR2 YFSETQ. The CDR3 runs 15 residues. V lost 4 bases and J lost 2; bases outside the gene matches: 6. The CDR3 sequence is CASSPRLANTDTQYF. The CDR3 bases are TGCGCCAGCAGCCCCCGACTAGCGAACACAGATACGCAGTATTTT.

The chain links TRBV12-3 or TRBV12-4 to TRBJ1-5; unclear D gene. There are 14 residues in the CDR3. V was shortened by 7 bases and J by 4 bases, with 14 bases between the two germline ends. This CDR3 is CASNRFGGNQPQHF. In DNA form, the CDR3 reads TGTGCCAGCAACCGGTTTGGAGGAAATCAGCCCCAGCATTTT.

This clonotype has a single count. One junction end does not reproduce the germline sequence, and a read error may be involved. V is TRBV11-2 and J is TRBJ2-5, with TRBD2 matching over 8 bases. The CDR3 totals 16 residues. CDR1 is SGHAT, CDR2 FQNNGV, per germline. The chain's CDR3 is CASSQIPGGGKVTQYF. The CDR3 bases are TGCGCCAGTAGCCAAATTCCTGGCGGGGGGAAAGTGACCCAGTACTTC. The full variable domain, in which reference TRBV11-2 and TRBJ2-5 provide the parts outside the CDR3, is EAGVAQSPRYKIIEKRQSVAFWCNPISGHATLYWYQQILGQGPKLLIQFQNNGVVDDSQLPKDRFSAERLKGVDSTLKIQPAKLEDSAVYLCASSQIPGGGKVTQYFGPGTRLLVL.

Here the CDR3 DNA reads TGTGCCAGCTCACCAATTGAGAGCCAGAATATCAATCAGCCCCAGCATTTT. Its translation: CASSPIESQNINQPQHF. V usage is TRBV18 and J usage is TRBJ1-5; D remains ambiguous. Trimming removed 2 bases at V and 3 bases at J, with 17 bases between. This CDR3 is built from 17 residues. Germline V CDR1 and CDR2: KGHSH, LQKENI.

As for this clonotype: A read error may produce the germline difference seen at one junction end. This chain uses TRBV4-1 with TRBJ2-7; D unresolved. Germline lookup yields CDR1 MGHRA and CDR2 YSYEKL. The CDR3 loop spans 15 amino acids. This CDR3 is CTSSHAGSTSYEQYF. CDR3 DNA: TGCACCAGCAGCCATGCCGGCAGTACTTCCTACGAGCAGTACTTC.

With respect to this clonotype: A read error may account for a junction end that differs from germline. The chain uses TRBV28 and TRBJ2-2, with D perhaps matching TRBD1 (6 bases). The CDR3 is 17 amino acids. Germline loops: CDR1 MDHEN, CDR2 SYDVKM. CDR3 loop: CASSFDWGHSNTRELFF. The CDR3 region has the DNA TGTGCCAGCAGTTTTGATTGGGGACATTCGAACACCCGGGAGCTGTTTTTT.

Concerning this clonotype itself: The junction departs from the called germline gene at one end, perhaps through a read error. The chain joins TRBV6-2 or TRBV6-3 to TRBJ2-4, with D tentatively TRBD2 (6 bases). The CDR3 length is 15 residues. Looked up from germline, CDR1 is MNHEY and CDR2 is SVGEGT. CDR3 coding DNA: TGTGCCAACTGTTACGGAGGGGCCCTTGGAGGCATTCTGTACTTC. Translating gives CANCYGGALGGILYF.

Turning to this clonotype: Because it lacks the conserved phenylalanine or tryptophan at the end, this CDR3 is likely a read error. The chain has TRBV28 and TRBJ2-7, with 11 bases identical to TRBD2. Germline values: CDR1 MDHEN, CDR2 SYDVKM. The CDR3 spans 14 residues. CDR3 residues: CASSPLAGDYKQYS. The CDR3 bases are TGTGCCAGCAGTCCACTAGCGGGAGACTACAAGCAGTACTCC.

This clonotype was observed many times. This chain links TRBV28 with TRBJ2-5, with D hard to call. Germline V CDR1 and CDR2: MDHEN, SYDVKM. This CDR3 spans 12 amino acids. V gave up 6 bases and J gave up 5 bases, with 10 bases separating them. CDR3 nucleotides: TGTGCCAGCAGGGGATTAGGGGAGACCCAGTACTTC. It encodes CASRGLGETQYF. Full variable domain (outside the CDR3, taken from reference TRBV28 and TRBJ2-5): DVKVTQSSRYLVKRTGEKVFLECVQDMDHENMFWYRQDPGLGLRLIYFSYDVKMKEKGDIPEGYSVSREKKERFSLILESASTNQTSMYLCASRGLGETQYFGPGTRLLVL.

The sample holds one count of this clonotype. One end of the junction fails to match germline, which may point to a read error. The genes are TRBV14 and TRBJ1-1; no definite D call. The CDR3 spans 14 residues. CDR1 is SGHDN, CDR2 FVKESK, per germline. Here the CDR3 reads CTSSQADLNTEASF. DNA for the CDR3: TGTACCAGCAGCCAAGCAGATTTGAACACTGAAGCTTCCTTT.

There are a few counts of this clonotype. The rearrangement links TRBV5-1 to TRBJ1-6, with TRBD1 matching 8 bases. Germline values: CDR1 SGHRS, CDR2 YFSETQ. The CDR3 consists of 15 residues. Trimming at V came to 0 bases and at J to 5 bases, leaving 1 base not matched to a gene. CDR3 nucleotide sequence: TGCGCCAGCAGCTTGGACAGGGGGAATAATTCACCCCTCCACTTT. Amino acid sequence: CASSLDRGNNSPLHF.

This clonotype has more than one count but fewer than ten. The chain couples TRBV5-6 to TRBJ2-7; D is possibly TRBD1 (5 bases). Germline loops: CDR1 SGHDT, CDR2 YYEEEE. The CDR3 length is 15 residues. Trimming took 9 bases from V and 1 from J, leaving 20 bases between them. The CDR3 here is CAISRTWIGSYEQYF. The CDR3, as DNA: TGTGCCATCAGTCGGACATGGATCGGGTCCTACGAGCAGTACTTC.

About this clonotype itself: The germline gene is not matched at one end of the junction; a read error may be the cause. V gene TRBV11-2 combines with J gene TRBJ2-7, with D tentatively TRBD1 (5 bases). This CDR3 has 15 residues. Germline CDR1 reads SGHAT; CDR2 reads FQNNGV. CDR3 protein: CASSFVAWGQYEQCF. Here the CDR3 DNA reads TGTGCCAGCAGCTTTGTGGCGTGGGGCCAGTACGAGCAGTGCTTC.

The chain has TRBV5-6 and TRBJ1-5, with D tentatively TRBD1 (6 bases). Per the germline V gene, CDR1 is SGHDT and CDR2 is YYEEEE. The V end lost 2 bases, the J end lost 11 bases, and 17 bases lay between the germline ends. The CDR3 spans 14 residues. The CDR3 DNA reads as TGTGCCAGCAGCTTCCGACAGGCGAACCAGGCCCAGCATTTT. Its protein product is CASSFRQANQAQHF.

In this sample, this clonotype turned up a few times. The chain employs TRBV11-2 and TRBJ1-2, with D perhaps matching TRBD1 (5 bases). Germline CDR1 is SGHAT and CDR2 is FQNNGV. The V end lost 9 bases, the J end lost 1 base, and 12 bases lay between the germline ends. The CDR3 totals 13 residues. The CDR3 coding sequence is TGTGCCAGTAGTCCGGGGGTTAACTATGGCTACACCTTC. This encodes CASSPGVNYGYTF.

This clonotype has a handful of counts. V usage is TRBV4-1 and J usage is TRBJ2-7; D possibly corresponds to TRBD1 (5 bases). Germline-derived CDR1 and CDR2 are MGHRA and YSYEKL. V was shortened by 7 bases and J by 5 bases, with 18 bases between the two germline ends. CDR3 length: 14 residues. DNA for the CDR3: TGCGCCAGCAACCTCCTAGGGGTAGGGGACGAGCAGTACTTC. It translates to CASNLLGVGDEQYF.